The present entry profiles one T cell receptor (beta chain) with its context. This clonotype turned up a few times. The antigen it recognizes is unknown. No quality values exist for individual bases; no much larger clone is one base distant. V and J lose 7 bases and 2 bases, and a span of 15 bases separates them. CDR1 and CDR2, per the germline V gene, are MNHNS and SASEGT. Inclusive of the bounding cysteine and phenylalanine, the CDR3 is 15 residues long. Just the 45-base CDR3 DNA is kept, in frame starting at base 1. This record belongs to a study of response to subunit inactivated influenza vaccine (dated by TCRdb to 2017 to 2018). Context from the whole study: To follow how T cells responded to a trivalent subunit inactivated influenza vaccine, the researchers relied on deep quantitative profiling of the T cell receptor repertoire.

The investigation overall reported the following: According to the authors, only a limited number of new T cells may be recruited by each seasonal influenza vaccination.

Libraries came from RT-PCR. The listed sequencing device is Illumina HiSeq 2500. The raw public data were reprocessed by TCRdb itself: fastp quality trimming at Q25, MiXCR clonotype calling, in-frame beta chains only. Each entry is one CDR3 protein sequence, shown with its most common DNA and genes. The sample includes around 570,000 distinct CDR3 sequences, with under 9% observed a single time. Approximately 13% of the sample rests with the top ten. The V and J segments used are TRBV6-1 and TRBJ1-5; a tentative D match to TRBD1 spans 5 bases. The specimen was PBMCs from blood, collected about 24 months after vaccination. The sequence came from a man between 50 and 70 years old who received an inactivated influenza vaccine. Donor details come from another sample of the same person, matched by shared clones. The DNA sequence reads TGTGCCAGCATATACCAGGGTAGGGGCAATCAGCCCCAGCATTTT. This encodes CASIYQGRGNQPQHF.